The 22 T cell receptor beta chains below all came from one sample that was sequenced in a study of blood T cell repertoires in COVID-19. Sequencing was performed with immunoSEQ multiplex PCR; in TCRdb, only in-frame clones are kept and a portion is missing. The sample holds around 230,000 clones, 86% seen once. The sequenced material came from peripheral blood. Source of these receptors: a man over 45 with COVID-19, enrolled during active disease.

About this clone: The junction departs from the called germline gene at one end, perhaps through a read error. The chain has TRBV10-3 and TRBJ2-7; 11 bases line up with TRBD2. CDR3 length: 13 residues. The germline V gene encodes CDR1 ENHRY and CDR2 SYGVKD. Written as DNA, the CDR3 is TGTGCCATCAGTGAGCCGGGACTAGCGGCCAGTGACTTC. It yields the protein CAISEPGLAASDF.

The V gene is TRBV5-6, the J gene TRBJ1-1; TRBD1 matches at 11 bases. Trimming at V came to 0 bases and at J to 2 bases, leaving 6 bases not matched to a gene. CDR3 length: 17 residues. CDR1 SGHDT and CDR2 YYEEEE come from the germline V gene. This CDR3 reads CASSLAAGTGGNTEAFF. CDR3 DNA sequence: TGTGCCAGCAGCTTGGCCGCCGGGACAGGGGGTAACACTGAAGCTTTCTTT.

The chain recombines TRBV6-5 with TRBJ1-6, with a tentative D call TRBD1 (5 bases). CDR3 length equals 13 residues. From germline, CDR1 is MNHEY and CDR2 SVGAGI. V lost 6 bases, J lost 8 bases, and 11 bases lay in between. This CDR3 is CASRGQGHSPLHF. CDR3 sequence (DNA): TGTGCCAGCAGGGGGCAGGGCCATTCACCCCTCCACTTT.

The V and J genes are TRBV7-6 and TRBJ2-1; 9 bases align to TRBD2. CDR3 length: 18 residues. J lost 8 bases, V lost 5 bases, and 19 bases had no gene match. Germline V gene data show CDR1 as SGHVS and CDR2 as FNYEAQ. The CDR3 reads CASSHPFGASGTLDEQFF. In DNA form, the CDR3 reads TGTGCCAGCAGCCATCCATTTGGGGCTAGCGGGACTTTGGATGAGCAGTTCTTC.

This chain uses TRBV4-1 with TRBJ2-3, with D possibly matching TRBD1 (5 bases). V lost 2 bases and J lost 2, with 8 bases in between. The CDR3 sequence is 14 residues long. Germline V CDR1 and CDR2: MGHRA, YSYEKL. The CDR3 bases are TGCGCCAGCAGCCAATTCAGGGACACAGATACGCAGTATTTT. It specifies CASSQFRDTDTQYF.

This clone was detected a few times. The rearrangement joins TRBV2 to TRBJ1-5; no clear D gene. The germline V and J ends were trimmed by 1 base and 0 bases, with 4 bases remaining between them. Looked up from germline, CDR1 is SNHLY and CDR2 is FYNNEI. The CDR3 has 14 amino acids. This CDR3 reads CASSEVASNQPQHF. In DNA, the CDR3 is TGTGCCAGCAGTGAAGTGGCTAGCAATCAGCCCCAGCATTTT.

This chain connects TRBV19 to TRBJ2-1, with 7 bases identical to TRBD2. Losses at the gene ends were 4 bases for V and 2 bases for J; bases not matched to a gene: 8. The germline V gene encodes CDR1 LNHDA and CDR2 SQIVND (reference sequence). The CDR3 consists of 16 residues. The CDR3 region is CASSKQRGVPYNEQFF. CDR3 coding DNA: TGTGCCAGTAGTAAGCAGCGGGGAGTCCCCTACAATGAGCAGTTCTTC.

The chain combines TRBV4-2 with TRBJ2-5; 8 bases line up with TRBD2. CDR1 and CDR2 from the germline V gene are LGHNA and YNFKEQ. V dropped 1 base and J dropped 3; count of bases not matched to a gene: 4. The CDR3 has 15 amino acids. Written as DNA, the CDR3 is TGTGCCAGCAGCCAAGGCGGGGGGCAAGAAGAGACCCAGTACTTC. It codes for CASSQGGGQEETQYF.

The V gene is TRBV18, the J gene TRBJ2-7; maybe TRBD2 (5 bases). This CDR3 has 14 amino acids. Germline CDR1 and CDR2: KGHSH and LQKENI. With 3 bases removed from V and 2 bases from J, the gap between germline ends came to 11 bases. CDR3 DNA sequence: TGTGCCAGCTCACCCACTAGTCGACCCTACGAGCAGTACTTC. This codes for CASSPTSRPYEQYF. Supplemented by reference TRBV18 and TRBJ2-7, the full variable domain reads NAGVMQNPRHLVRRRGQEARLRCSPMKGHSHVYWYRQLPEEGLKFMVYLQKENIIDESGMPKERFSAEFPKEGPSILRIQQVVRGDSAAYFCASSPTSRPYEQYFGPGTRLTVT.

In this sample, this clone turned up a few times. The chain recombines TRBV12-3 or TRBV12-4 with TRBJ1-2; possibly TRBD1 for D (5 bases). The V end was cut by 8 bases, the J end by 7 bases, with 14 bases between. The length of the CDR3 is 12 residues. The CDR3 sequence is CASWAGMGGYTF. The CDR3, as DNA: TGTGCCAGCTGGGCAGGGATGGGTGGCTACACCTTC.

V usage is TRBV21-1 and J usage is TRBJ2-7; TRBD2, the D gene given by the table, was not confirmed from the DNA. TRBV21-1 is tagged as a pseudogene. The CDR3 totals 18 residues. CDR3 sequence (DNA): TGTGCCAGCAGCCCTACTCCTTTATCTAGCGGGAGGAAGTACGAGCAGTACTTC. Translated, it gives CASSPTPLSSGRKYEQYF.

This clone appeared once. The chain has TRBV12-3 or TRBV12-4 and TRBJ1-2; 7 nucleotides agree with TRBD1. Losses at the gene ends were 4 bases for V and 6 bases for J; bases not matched to a gene: 2. CDR3 length: 12 amino acids. In nucleotides, the CDR3 is TGTGCCAGCAGTTCGACAGGGCATGGCTACACCTTC. Amino acid sequence: CASSSTGHGYTF.

The chain couples TRBV15 to TRBJ2-7; 10 nucleotides align to TRBD2. J was trimmed by 4 bases and V by 6 bases; bases with no gene match: 3. Germline V gene data show CDR1 as LNHNV and CDR2 as YYDKDF (reference sequence). This CDR3 has 13 residues. As DNA, the CDR3 is TGTGCCACCAGTACTAGCGGGAATTACGAGCAGTACTTC. It translates to CATSTSGNYEQYF.

The genes are TRBV9 and TRBJ1-1, with unresolved D. The CDR3 is 15 amino acids. The V end was cut by 0 bases, the J end by 0 bases, with 9 bases between. CDR1 and CDR2 from the germline V gene are SGDLS and YYNGEE. CDR3 nucleotides: TGTGCCAGCAGCGTAGGACATCTAATGAACACTGAAGCTTTCTTT. Amino acids: CASSVGHLMNTEAFF.

J is TRBJ2-5 and V is TRBV11-3; TRBD1 matches at 10 bases. The CDR3 is 15 amino acids. Looked up from germline, CDR1 is SGHNT and CDR2 is YENEEA. Losses at the gene ends were 5 bases for V and 5 bases for J; bases not matched to a gene: 8. The CDR3 reads CASSQGTGAGETQYF. The CDR3 DNA reads TGTGCCAGCAGCCAGGGGACAGGGGCAGGGGAGACCCAGTACTTC.

The chain combines TRBV11-2 with TRBJ2-5, with a tentative D call TRBD2 (6 bases). Germline V gives CDR1 SGHAT, CDR2 FQNNGV. V was pared by 7 bases and J by 0 bases, with 18 bases between. The length of the CDR3 is 16 residues. The CDR3 protein is CASTAHSGGNQETQYF. The CDR3 DNA is TGTGCCAGCACCGCCCATAGCGGAGGGAACCAAGAGACCCAGTACTTC.

Only one count was recorded for this clone. The V and J genes are TRBV2 and TRBJ2-3; 7 nucleotides line up with TRBD1. CDR1 and CDR2 (germline): SNHLY, FYNNEI. CDR3 size: 16 residues. The ends lost 7 bases at V and 4 bases at J; junction bases unmatched: 14. The CDR3 coding sequence is TGTGCCAGCATGAGGCCCAGGGGGTGGGGACCAGATACGCAGTATTTT. As protein: CASMRPRGWGPDTQYF.

The V and J genes are TRBV30 and TRBJ1-1, with 9 bases fitting TRBD1. Germline CDR1 GTSNPN, CDR2 SVGIG (reference sequence). The CDR3 is 14 residues long. The junction had 15 bases not matched to a gene; V was cut back by 3 bases and J by 13 bases. The CDR3 DNA reads TGTGCCTGGAGCGACATCGGACAGGGGAGGCTTGGTTTCTTT. As protein: CAWSDIGQGRLGFF.

The chain links TRBV6-5 to TRBJ2-1; no definite D call. Trimming stripped 7 bases from V and 9 bases from J, with 13 bases between. In germline, CDR1 is MNHEY, CDR2 SVGAGI. The CDR3 runs to 12 residues. The CDR3 DNA follows: TGTGCCAGCACGCTTACCCTTAGTGAGCAGTTCTTC. Translating it yields CASTLTLSEQFF.

Here the CDR3 reads CASSRIQGYEQYF. The CDR3 DNA is TGTGCCAGCAGTCGAATACAGGGCTACGAGCAGTACTTC. V is TRBV6-5 and J is TRBJ2-7, with D maybe TRBD1 (6 bases). This CDR3 has 13 residues. CDR1 MNHEY and CDR2 SVGAGI come from the germline V gene. The V end was cut by 5 bases, the J end by 3 bases, with 11 bases between.

The CDR3 DNA is TGTGCCAGCAGTGCTCGTGCGGGATCAGCATACGAGCAGTACTTC. Residues: CASSARAGSAYEQYF. The rearrangement joins TRBV2 to TRBJ2-7; D may be TRBD2 (6 bases). This CDR3 is built from 15 residues. Germline V gene sequence: CDR1 SNHLY, CDR2 FYNNEI. Between the trimmed V and J ends, which lost 4 bases and 4 bases, there was a span of 17 bases.

The genes are TRBV10-3 and TRBJ2-3, with 15 bases aligning to TRBD2. CDR3 size: 16 residues. The V and J ends lost 7 bases and 4 bases, in that order; junction bases with no gene match: 6. Germline-derived CDR1 and CDR2 are ENHRY and SYGVKD. CDR3 protein: CAINIRTSGGADTQYF. The CDR3 DNA follows: TGTGCCATCAACATACGGACTAGCGGGGGGGCAGATACGCAGTATTTT.